These T cell receptor beta chains were read from a single sample in a study of cytomegalovirus exposure and HLA in healthy donors. Assay: immunoSEQ multiplex PCR; the TCRdb copy retains only in-frame clones and omits some. This sample yields some 140,000 clones, of which approximately 60% are seen a single time; 2% to 2.5% belongs to the top ten. The sequencing sample was made of PBMCs. Receptor source: a woman aged 40 to 50 in good health and CMV-seronegative. Each CDR3 is given without its conserved first and last residue. Expanded clones get a size class; other rows say once, few or many, or leave the size out.

V gene: TRBV19
clone size: NA
J gene: TRBJ1-1
CDR3 protein: ASSIRWRVGSEAF

V gene: TRBV15
clone size: few
J gene: TRBJ2-2
CDR3 protein: ATSARQGLYTGELF

V gene: TRBV6-1
clone size: NA
J gene: TRBJ1-5
CDR3 protein: ASSVLWDRGNQPQH

V gene: TRBV19
clone size: NA
J gene: TRBJ1-5
CDR3 protein: ASSVYWNQPQH

V gene: TRBV10-2
clone size: NA
J gene: TRBJ2-7
CDR3 protein: ASGQGYEQY

V gene: TRBV5-8
clone size: NA
J gene: TRBJ1-5
CDR3 protein: ASSQRQGILTQPQH

V gene: TRBV5-1
clone size: few
J gene: TRBJ1-1
CDR3 protein: ASSSDRLGEAF

V gene: TRBV20-1
clone size: NA
J gene: TRBJ1-1
CDR3 protein: SAYKNTEAF

V gene: TRBV4-3
clone size: NA
J gene: TRBJ1-1
CDR3 protein: ASSVRDRNTEAF

V gene: TRBV11-2
clone size: once
J gene: TRBJ2-7
CDR3 protein: ASSSGRGEQY

V gene: TRBV28
clone size: few
J gene: TRBJ1-1
CDR3 protein: ASSLPPGGKGGEAF

V gene: TRBV6-6
clone size: NA
J gene: TRBJ1-5
CDR3 protein: AGRDSLNQPQH

V gene: TRBV2
clone size: NA
J gene: TRBJ2-2
CDR3 protein: ASRLTRPFVGELF

V gene: TRBV7-2
clone size: NA
J gene: NA
CDR3 protein: ASSPGHSSYEQY

V gene: TRBV7-3
clone size: NA
J gene: TRBJ2-3
CDR3 protein: ASSLGPDTQY

V gene: TRBV2
clone size: NA
J gene: TRBJ2-5
CDR3 protein: ASAGGETQY

V gene: TRBV5-5
clone size: once
J gene: TRBJ2-5
CDR3 protein: ASSLNRGRETQY

V gene: TRBV29-1
clone size: few
J gene: TRBJ2-7
CDR3 protein: SVEGWRGAKYEQY

V gene: TRBV7-9
clone size: few
J gene: TRBJ1-5
CDR3 protein: ASSLESQPQH

V gene: TRBV19
clone size: NA
J gene: TRBJ1-3
CDR3 protein: ASKSITGSGNTIY

V gene: TRBV30
clone size: NA
J gene: TRBJ1-6
CDR3 protein: AWGQANNSPLH

V gene: TRBV19
clone size: NA
J gene: TRBJ1-2
CDR3 protein: ASRETGNYGYT

V gene: TRBV4-1
clone size: NA
J gene: TRBJ1-4
CDR3 protein: ASSQSGREYEKLF

V gene: TRBV29-1
clone size: NA
J gene: TRBJ1-1
CDR3 protein: SVEGGVNTEAF

V gene: TRBV4-3
clone size: NA
J gene: TRBJ2-6
CDR3 protein: ASSQTGGQGMSGANVLT

V gene: TRBV4-1
clone size: NA
J gene: TRBJ1-2
CDR3 protein: ASSQDSVTGSNYGYT

V gene: TRBV25-1
clone size: NA
J gene: TRBJ2-7
CDR3 protein: ASSENYAASTGQY

V gene: TRBV27
clone size: once
J gene: TRBJ2-7
CDR3 protein: ASSLSKRGRRYEQY

V gene: TRBV28
clone size: NA
J gene: TRBJ1-6
CDR3 protein: ASSLLNSPLH

V gene: TRBV5-1
clone size: NA
J gene: TRBJ1-4
CDR3 protein: ASSLGSANEKLF

V gene: TRBV2
clone size: NA
J gene: TRBJ1-4
CDR3 protein: ASERQENEKLF

V gene: TRBV30
clone size: NA
J gene: TRBJ1-5
CDR3 protein: AWSVSGLGGNQPQH

V gene: TRBV11-1
clone size: NA
J gene: TRBJ1-1
CDR3 protein: ASSPRWDTEAF

V gene: TRBV7-9
clone size: few
J gene: TRBJ1-2
CDR3 protein: ASSIRPGENYGYT

V gene: TRBV7-9
clone size: once
J gene: TRBJ1-2
CDR3 protein: ASSRLRDRGLRGYT

V gene: TRBV14
clone size: few
J gene: TRBJ2-1
CDR3 protein: ASSRSNEQF

V gene: TRBV4-1
clone size: few
J gene: TRBJ1-1
CDR3 protein: ASSQDLGARRGEAF

V gene: TRBV11-1
clone size: NA
J gene: TRBJ2-7
CDR3 protein: ASSLDPPLLAGRGEQY

V gene: TRBV28
clone size: few
J gene: TRBJ1-4
CDR3 protein: ASSLSEKLF

V gene: TRBV28
clone size: few
J gene: TRBJ1-4
CDR3 protein: ASLRSTNEKLF